This TCR beta chain was sequenced in a study of T cell responses to AZD1222 COVID-19 vaccine. Study-wide points: Females made up more of the donors, who were largely white British, and clonal diversity may have come out too low.

As to this clone: Its antigen is currently unknown.

Sequenced by immunoSEQ multiplex PCR; TCRdb stores in-frame clones only, minus some. The sample has around 260,000 clones, just over 90% seen once. This CDR3 contains 16 residues. Trimming cost V 9 bases and J 4 bases, with 24 bases left between them. CDR1 and CDR2 from the germline V gene are LNHDA and SQIVND (reference sequence). This chain connects TRBV19 to TRBJ1-1, with D unresolved. The TCR sequence derives from an adult in good health. The sample consisted of peripheral blood, taken on day 0 of AZD1222 vaccination. CDR3 sequence: CASNKGRPEVGTEAFF. Here the CDR3 DNA reads TGTGCCAGCAATAAGGGCAGGCCAGAGGTTGGCACTGAAGCTTTCTTT.